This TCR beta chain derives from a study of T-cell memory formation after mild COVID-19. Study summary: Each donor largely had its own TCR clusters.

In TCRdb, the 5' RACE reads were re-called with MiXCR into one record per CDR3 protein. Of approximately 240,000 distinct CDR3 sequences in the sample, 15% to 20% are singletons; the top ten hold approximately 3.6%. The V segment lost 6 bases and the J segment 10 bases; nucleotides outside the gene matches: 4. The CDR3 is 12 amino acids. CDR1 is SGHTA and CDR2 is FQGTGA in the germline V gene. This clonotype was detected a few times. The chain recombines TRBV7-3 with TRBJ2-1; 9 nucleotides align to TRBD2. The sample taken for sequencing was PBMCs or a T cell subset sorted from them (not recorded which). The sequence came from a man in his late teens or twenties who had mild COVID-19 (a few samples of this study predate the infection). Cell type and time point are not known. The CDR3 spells CASSSGGWEQFF. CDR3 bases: TGTGCCAGCAGTAGCGGGGGCTGGGAGCAGTTCTTC. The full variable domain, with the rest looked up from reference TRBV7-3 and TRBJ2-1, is GAGVSQTPSNKVTEKGKYVELRCDPISGHTALYWYRQSLGQGPEFLIYFQGTGAADDSGLPNDRFFAVRPEGSVSTLKIQRTERGDSAVYLCASSSGGWEQFFGPGTRLTVL.